A single sample is the source of the 24 T cell receptor beta chains below, sequenced in a study of T cells in Graves' hyperthyroidism and ophthalmopathy. TCR beta CDR3 sequences were amplified from RNA transcripts. The HTBI set primed first-round TCR CDR3 RT-PCR. One entry per CDR3 protein results from TCRdb running MiXCR on the multiplex PCR reads. The sample yields around 240,000 distinct CDR3 sequences, 15% to 20% seen once. What was sequenced was blood. All receptors derive from a woman between 18 and 29 years old with Graves' ophthalmopathy.

This clonotype showed up many times. The chain links TRBV28 to TRBJ2-2; 9 bases agree with TRBD2. After removal of 3 bases from V and 2 bases from J, the junction contained 10 bases not matched to a gene. This CDR3 has 18 residues. Per germline, CDR1 MDHEN and CDR2 SYDVKM. The CDR3 loop is CASSLGVRLADNTGELFF. The CDR3 nucleotides read TGTGCCAGCAGTTTGGGAGTGAGACTAGCGGATAACACCGGGGAGCTGTTTTTT.

In this sample, this clonotype turned up once. The rearrangement joins TRBV11-2 to TRBJ2-5, with 9 bases aligning to TRBD2. V lost 3 bases, J lost 2 bases, and 7 bases stayed unmatched. The germline V gene encodes CDR1 SGHAT and CDR2 FQNNGV. This CDR3 has 16 residues. As DNA, the CDR3 is TGTGCCAGCAGCTTGGGCCTAGCGGGGCTTCAAGAGACCCAGTACTTC. It translates to CASSLGLAGLQETQYF.

This clonotype showed up just a few times. The chain joins TRBV19 to TRBJ2-1, with 11 bases fitting TRBD2. Germline trimming cut 3 bases from V and 6 bases from J; bases unmatched to any gene: 4. The germline V gene encodes CDR1 LNHDA and CDR2 SQIVND (reference sequence). This CDR3 contains 15 residues. DNA for the CDR3: TGTGCCAGTAGTATCTTAGCGGGAGGGATCAATGAGCAGTTCTTC. Translating gives CASSILAGGINEQFF.

This clonotype was seen ten or more times. The rearrangement uses TRBV2 and TRBJ1-6; D gene uncertain. Germline V gene sequence: CDR1 SNHLY, CDR2 FYNNEI. There are 13 residues in the CDR3. V was shortened by 4 bases and J by 6 bases, with 7 bases between the two germline ends. CDR3 DNA sequence: TGTGCCAGCAGTGCCGACCGTAATTCACCCCTCCACTTT. This encodes CASSADRNSPLHF.

This chain links TRBV11-2 with TRBJ2-5; D gene ambiguous. Trimming shortened V by 4 bases and J by 5 bases, and 8 bases separated the two germline ends. This CDR3 has 12 residues. CDR1 SGHAT and CDR2 FQNNGV come from the germline V gene. CDR3 residues: CASSSTSETQYF. The CDR3 DNA sequence: TGTGCCAGCAGCTCTACGTCGGAGACCCAGTACTTC. The full variable domain, completed using reference TRBV11-2 and TRBJ2-5, is EAGVAQSPRYKIIEKRQSVAFWCNPISGHATLYWYQQILGQGPKLLIQFQNNGVVDDSQLPKDRFSAERLKGVDSTLKIQPAKLEDSAVYLCASSSTSETQYFGPGTRLLVL.

This chain joins TRBV4-1 and TRBJ2-4; tentative D call: TRBD2 (5 bases). Germline loops: CDR1 MGHRA, CDR2 YSYEKL. V was pared by 1 base and J by 0 bases, with 10 bases between. This CDR3 contains 16 residues. In nucleotides, the CDR3 is TGCGCCAGCAGCCAAGCCGCGGGTCTAGCCAAAAACATTCAGTACTTC. Amino acid sequence: CASSQAAGLAKNIQYF.

This clonotype appeared many times. The rearrangement joins TRBV7-9 to TRBJ2-2, with TRBD2 matching over 11 bases. CDR1 and CDR2 from the germline V gene are SEHNR and FQNEAQ (reference sequence). V gave up 6 bases and J gave up 2 bases; unmatched junction bases: 2. The CDR3 consists of 15 residues. The CDR3 sequence: CASSTSGSNTGELFF. DNA of the CDR3: TGTGCCAGCAGTACTAGCGGGAGTAACACCGGGGAGCTGTTTTTT.

This clonotype was observed a few times. This may stem from a read error, because a much larger clone lies one nucleotide away. The chain employs TRBV7-3 and TRBJ1-2; TRBD1 is a possible D gene (5 bases). The CDR3 runs to 13 residues. V shed 4 bases and J shed 8 bases, with 14 bases lying between them. The germline V gene has CDR1 SGHTA and CDR2 FQGTGA. The CDR3 bases are TGTGCCAGCAGCTCCAGGGACCGCGGGGGCTACACCTTC. This gives the protein CASSSRDRGGYTF.

This clonotype appeared a few times. The chain has TRBV9 and TRBJ1-1; the D is unclear. The CDR3 sequence is 12 residues long. Trimming took 6 bases from V and 0 from J, leaving 6 bases between them. The germline V gene encodes CDR1 SGDLS and CDR2 YYNGEE. CDR3 sequence (DNA): TGTGCCAGCACCGCGGTGAACACTGAAGCTTTCTTT. Its translation is CASTAVNTEAFF.

The rearrangement uses TRBV4-3 and TRBJ1-2, with 9 bases aligning to TRBD1. The CDR3 length is 14 residues. Losses at the gene ends were 4 bases for V and 2 bases for J; bases not matched to a gene: 2. CDR1 is LGHNA and CDR2 is YSLEER in the germline V gene. The CDR3 DNA follows: TGCGCCAGCAGCCCTGACAGGGGGAACTATGGCTACACCTTC. Translation: CASSPDRGNYGYTF.

This clonotype was observed a handful of times. V and J are TRBV18 and TRBJ2-2, with 12 bases lining up with TRBD2. This CDR3 spans 17 amino acids. V shed 3 bases and J 4 bases; nucleotides not matched to a gene: 6. Germline V gene data show CDR1 as KGHSH and CDR2 as LQKENI. CDR3 DNA: TGTGCCAGCTCACCTTATGAACTAGCGGGAGGCACCGGGGAGCTGTTTTTT. It encodes CASSPYELAGGTGELFF.

This clonotype was detected ten times or more. This rearrangement joins TRBV9 to TRBJ2-5, with D perhaps matching TRBD2 (6 bases). CDR3 size: 16 residues. Germline CDR1 is SGDLS and CDR2 is YYNGEE. Trimming removed 4 bases at V and 2 bases at J, with 18 bases between. The CDR3 region has the DNA TGTGCCAGCAGCCCGGAGAGTGGCGGGACTCAAGAGACCCAGTACTTC. Its translation is CASSPESGGTQETQYF.

This clonotype was counted at least ten times. This sequence joins TRBV7-3 and TRBJ2-3, with 7 bases matching TRBD1. Germline trimming cut 4 bases from V and 6 bases from J; bases unmatched to any gene: 10. The length of the CDR3 is 15 residues. Germline V lookup: CDR1 SGHTA, CDR2 FQGTGA. CDR3 DNA: TGTGCCAGCAGCTCGACAGGGTGGGACGACGATACGCAGTATTTT. Translation gives CASSSTGWDDDTQYF.

There are many counts of this clonotype. This chain connects TRBV7-9 to TRBJ2-1; a weak D match, TRBD2 (5 bases). From germline, CDR1 is SEHNR and CDR2 FQNEAQ (reference sequence). The CDR3 consists of 11 residues. V was clipped by 5 bases and J by 14 bases, with 13 bases between them. In nucleotides, the CDR3 is TGTGCCAGCAGCCCCCGCGACGGGGAGTTCTTC. Its protein is CASSPRDGEFF.

This clonotype was seen many times. The V and J genes are TRBV19 and TRBJ2-1, with 13 bases identical to TRBD2. The CDR3 has 15 amino acids. Trimming at V came to 6 bases and at J to 7 bases, leaving 6 bases not matched to a gene. Germline lookup yields CDR1 LNHDA and CDR2 SQIVND (reference sequence). The CDR3 coding sequence is TGTGCCAGTAGCCGGACTAGCGGGAGTTTGAATGAGCAGTTCTTC. This sequence encodes CASSRTSGSLNEQFF. The full variable domain, its missing parts supplied by reference TRBV19 and TRBJ2-1, is DGGITQSPKYLFRKEGQNVTLSCEQNLNHDAMYWYRQDPGQGLRLIYYSQIVNDFQKGDIAEGYSVSREKKESFPLTVTSAQKNPTAFYLCASSRTSGSLNEQFFGPGTRLTVL.

A few counts support this clonotype. Possible read error: a much larger clone is one base away. The V gene is TRBV20-1, the J gene TRBJ2-3, with 9 bases identical to TRBD1. CDR3 size: 16 residues. Per the germline V gene, CDR1 is DFQATT and CDR2 is SNEGSKA (reference sequence). Trimming cost V 6 bases and J 10 bases; bases outside gene matches: 20. The CDR3 DNA sequence: TGCAGTGCCCCCCGAGGGACAGGGTTGCTCTACGATGCGCAGTATTTT. Encoded protein: CSAPRGTGLLYDAQYF.

The J gene is TRBJ2-1, the V gene TRBV4-3; the match to TRBD2 covers 16 bases. With 1 base clipped from V and 5 bases from J, the junction kept 8 bases outside the gene matches. The V gene's germline CDR1 is LGHNA and CDR2 YSLEER. The CDR3 has 19 residues. The CDR3 nucleotides are TGCGCCAGCAGCCAAGGTTCCGGGACTAGCGGGAGGGCCCACAATGAGCAGTTCTTC. It translates to CASSQGSGTSGRAHNEQFF.

This clonotype was counted at least ten times. This chain uses TRBV20-1 with TRBJ2-5; perhaps TRBD2 as D (5 bases). The CDR3 is 14 amino acids. Trimming shortened V by 2 bases and J by 2 bases, and 12 bases separated the two germline ends. Germline V gene lookup returns CDR1 DFQATT and CDR2 SNEGSKA (reference sequence). The DNA for the CDR3 is TGCAGTGCTAGACAAACCGGGGTTCAAGAGACCCAGTACTTC. This encodes CSARQTGVQETQYF.

This clonotype was found many times. The chain couples TRBV5-1 to TRBJ2-5, with TRBD1 as a possible D gene (6 bases). Germline loops: CDR1 SGHRS, CDR2 YFSETQ. Trimming stripped 4 bases from V and 4 bases from J, with 17 bases between. CDR3 length: 15 amino acids. CDR3 amino acids: CASSPEGQHRETQYF. In nucleotides, the CDR3 is TGCGCCAGCAGCCCCGAAGGACAGCACAGAGAGACCCAGTACTTC.

This clonotype showed up many times. The V and J genes are TRBV11-1 and TRBJ2-1; D unclear. This CDR3 has 11 amino acids. The germline V and J ends were trimmed by 5 bases and 7 bases, with 6 bases remaining between them. Germline-derived CDR1 and CDR2 are SGHAT and FQDESV (reference sequence). Here the CDR3 DNA reads TGTGCCAGCAGCCCTTCGAATGAGCAGTTCTTC. Its protein is CASSPSNEQFF.

This clonotype has ten or more counts. The chain recombines TRBV28 with TRBJ2-7; 14 bases are shared with TRBD2. The ends lost 6 bases at V and 7 bases at J; junction bases unmatched: 8. Germline V lookup: CDR1 MDHEN, CDR2 SYDVKM. CDR3 size: 15 residues. The CDR3 nucleotides read TGTGCCAGCAGCGGACTAGCGGGGGGCCTCGGAGAGCAGTACTTC. Its translation is CASSGLAGGLGEQYF.

This clonotype was seen more than once but under ten times. A much larger clone is a single base away; this may be a read error. The V call is TRBV5-5, the J call TRBJ2-1, with 7 bases identical to TRBD2. The CDR3 extends over 15 amino acids. Germline-derived CDR1 and CDR2 are SGHKS and YYEKEE (reference sequence). In nucleotides, the CDR3 is TGTGTCAGCAGCCCTCCGGCGGGGGCCTACAATGAGCAGTTCTTC. It specifies CVSSPPAGAYNEQFF.

This clonotype was recorded at least ten times. V usage is TRBV4-1 and J usage is TRBJ2-6; D gene unclear. The germline V gene has CDR1 MGHRA and CDR2 YSYEKL. V was trimmed by 1 base and J by 1 base, leaving 8 bases between them. The CDR3 contains 16 residues. The CDR3 is CASSQVTKSGANVLTF. CDR3 sequence (DNA): TGCGCCAGCAGCCAAGTTACCAAGTCTGGGGCCAACGTCCTGACTTTC.

This clonotype has more than one count but fewer than ten. The gene calls are TRBV5-4 and TRBJ1-2; TRBD1 matches 9 bases. The CDR3 runs 15 residues. The trim removed 0 bases at V and 4 bases at J, leaving 4 bases unmatched. Germline V gene lookup returns CDR1 SGHNT and CDR2 YYREEE (reference sequence). The CDR3 is CASSLADRGSYGYTF. DNA of the CDR3: TGTGCCAGCAGCTTGGCGGACAGGGGTAGCTATGGCTACACCTTC. The complete variable domain, with remaining parts taken from reference TRBV5-4 and TRBJ1-2, reads ETGVTQSPTHLIKTRGQQVTLRCSSQSGHNTVSWYQQALGQGPQFIFQYYREEENGRGNFPPRFSGLQFPNYSSELNVNALELDDSALYLCASSLADRGSYGYTFGSGTRLTVV.